A selection of T cell receptor beta chains follows, all from one sample in a study of technical replicates of blood from a handful of donors. Assay used: immunoSEQ multiplex PCR; TCRdb lists only in-frame clones, some missing. The data hold approximately 79,000 clones, with around 90% observed a single time. Input material: T cells isolated from PBMCs. The receptors stem from a human donor in good health. The CDR3 runs from the conserved cysteine through the conserved F or W. Fields, in order: D gene, V gene, clone size, J gene, CDR3 protein, CDR3 DNA. The D gene is left open where the match is weak. The size of a clone is reported for some rows only, either as once, few or many, or as a class for expanded clones.

TRBD2	TRBV7-3	-	TRBJ2-1	CASSLVAGGSTYNEQFF	TGTGCCAGCAGCTTAGTGGCGGGAGGTAGCACCTACAATGAGCAGTTCTTC
-	TRBV11-2	-	TRBJ2-7	CASSVSLRTGTRGEQYF	TGTGCCAGCAGCGTTAGTTTACGGACAGGGACGCGGGGGGAGCAGTACTTC
-	TRBV4-2	-	TRBJ2-7	CASSQEWNTGAPEQYF	TGTGCCAGCAGCCAAGAGTGGAATACGGGAGCTCCCGAGCAGTACTTC
-	TRBV14	once	TRBJ2-7	CASSQASTGEQYF	TGTGCCAGCAGCCAGGCTAGCACGGGCGAGCAGTACTTC
TRBD2	TRBV27	-	TRBJ2-1	CASSLGTSHEQFF	TGTGCCAGCAGTTTAGGGACTAGTCATGAGCAGTTCTTC
-	TRBV10-3	-	TRBJ1-1	CAISDNRGTEAFF	TGTGCCATCAGTGACAATAGGGGCACTGAAGCTTTCTTT
TRBD1	TRBV29-1	-	TRBJ1-1	CSVGQVFMNTEAFF	TGCAGCGTCGGACAGGTGTTCATGAACACTGAAGCTTTCTTT
TRBD1	TRBV6-4	-	TRBJ1-2	CASSEWWGTDYGYTF	TGTGCCAGCAGTGAGTGGTGGGGGACAGACTATGGCTACACCTTC
TRBD1	TRBV5-1	-	TRBJ1-1	CASSYGLGTGKMNTEAFF	TGCGCCAGCAGCTACGGGTTAGGGACAGGAAAAATGAACACTGAAGCTTTCTTT
TRBD2	TRBV27	-	TRBJ2-5	CASSFSGDLLETQYF	TGTGCCAGCAGTTTTAGCGGGGACTTGTTGGAGACCCAGTACTTC
TRBD1	TRBV15	-	TRBJ2-7	CATSRVSGGAIIYEQYF	TGTGCCACCAGCAGAGTTTCAGGGGGCGCGATTATCTACGAGCAGTACTTC
-	TRBV7-9	-	TRBJ2-1	CASSLSRGYNEQFF	TGTGCCAGCAGCTTGTCTAGGGGATACAATGAGCAGTTCTTC
-	TRBV12-5	-	TRBJ2-7	CASGQGGVPLEQYF	TGTGCTAGTGGACAGGGCGGAGTCCCCCTCGAGCAGTACTTC
TRBD1	TRBV7-6	-	TRBJ1-3	CASSLDSRQGSGNTIYF	TGTGCCAGCAGCTTAGATTCGAGACAGGGTTCTGGAAACACCATATATTTT
-	TRBV6-4	-	TRBJ2-1	CASSDTAGYNEQFF	TGTGCCAGCAGTGACACAGCGGGCTACAATGAGCAGTTCTTC
TRBD1	TRBV6-5	-	TRBJ1-1	CASSFSGQGHVEAFF	TGTGCCAGCAGTTTCAGTGGACAGGGCCACGTTGAAGCTTTCTTT
TRBD1	TRBV18	-	TRBJ1-3	CASSPTKTGQGRNTIYF	TGTGCCAGCTCACCGACCAAAACGGGACAGGGGCGAAACACCATATATTTT
-	TRBV14	-	TRBJ2-1	CASSQDYEQFF	TGTGCCAGCAGCCAAGACTATGAGCAGTTCTTC
TRBD2	TRBV7-8	-	TRBJ2-1	CASRRGLAGNNEQFF	TGTGCCAGCAGACGAGGACTAGCGGGGAACAATGAGCAGTTCTTC